This T cell receptor beta chain was sequenced in a study of blood T cell repertoires in COVID-19. Study summary: Spain, Italy and the United States supplied samples that represented acute and convalescent COVID-19. Sample material is recorded as cDNA or gDNA derived from T cells, B-cell-depleted T cells, or PBMCs.

This clone showed up just once. In the authors' methods: Amplification of reference gene primers provided the estimated nucleated cell counts. Measured with immunoSEQ multiplex PCR; TCRdb has only the in-frame clones, and not every one. That table gives V, J and clone size, and the DNA gave D and trimming. This table has 95,000 to 110,000 clones, 84% appearing once. V lost 6 bases and J 4 bases, leaving 11 bases between the germline ends. Germline CDR1 and CDR2: SNHLY and FYNNEI. The CDR3 has 13 amino acids. J is TRBJ2-3 and V is TRBV2, with TRBD2 as a possible D gene (6 bases). The clonotype comes from a human donor in a cohort sampled during active COVID-19. The specimen sequenced was peripheral blood. CDR3: CASRRSGADTQYF. CDR3 bases: TGTGCCAGCAGGAGGTCGGGAGCAGATACGCAGTATTTT.